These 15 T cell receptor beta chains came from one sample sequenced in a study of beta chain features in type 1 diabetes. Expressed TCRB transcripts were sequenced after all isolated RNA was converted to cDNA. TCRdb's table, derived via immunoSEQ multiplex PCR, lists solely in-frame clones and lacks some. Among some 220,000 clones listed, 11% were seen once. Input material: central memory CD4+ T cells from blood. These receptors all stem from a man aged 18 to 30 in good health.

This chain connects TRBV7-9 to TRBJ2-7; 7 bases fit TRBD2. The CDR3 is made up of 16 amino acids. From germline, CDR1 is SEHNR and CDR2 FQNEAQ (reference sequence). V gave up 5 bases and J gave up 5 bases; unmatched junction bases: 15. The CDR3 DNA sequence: TGTGCCAGCAGCCTCCACGGCGGGACTAACGGGAACGAGCAGTACTTC. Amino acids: CASSLHGGTNGNEQYF.

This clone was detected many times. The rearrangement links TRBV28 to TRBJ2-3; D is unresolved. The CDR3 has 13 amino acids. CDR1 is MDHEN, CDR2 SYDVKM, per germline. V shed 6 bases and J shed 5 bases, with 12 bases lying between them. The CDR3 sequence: CASSRGGEDTQYF. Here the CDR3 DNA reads TGTGCCAGCAGCCGTGGTGGAGAAGATACGCAGTATTTT.

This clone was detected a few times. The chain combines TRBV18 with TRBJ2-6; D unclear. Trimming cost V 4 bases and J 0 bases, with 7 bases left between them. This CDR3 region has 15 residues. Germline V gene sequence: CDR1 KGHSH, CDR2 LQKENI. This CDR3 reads CASSLYGSGANVLTF. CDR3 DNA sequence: TGTGCCAGCTCACTCTACGGCTCTGGGGCCAACGTCCTGACTTTC.

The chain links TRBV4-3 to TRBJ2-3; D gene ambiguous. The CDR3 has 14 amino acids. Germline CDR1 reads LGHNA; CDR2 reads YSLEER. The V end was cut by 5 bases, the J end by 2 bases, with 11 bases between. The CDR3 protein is CASSWNWDTDTQYF. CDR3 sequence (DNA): TGCGCCAGCAGCTGGAATTGGGACACAGATACGCAGTATTTT.

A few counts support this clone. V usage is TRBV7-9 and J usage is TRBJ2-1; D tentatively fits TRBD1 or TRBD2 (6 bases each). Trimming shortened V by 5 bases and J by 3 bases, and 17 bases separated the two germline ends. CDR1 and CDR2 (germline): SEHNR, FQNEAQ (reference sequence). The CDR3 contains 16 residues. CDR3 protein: CASSAYPGAVYNEQFF. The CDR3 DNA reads TGTGCCAGCAGCGCATACCCGGGGGCGGTCTACAATGAGCAGTTCTTC.

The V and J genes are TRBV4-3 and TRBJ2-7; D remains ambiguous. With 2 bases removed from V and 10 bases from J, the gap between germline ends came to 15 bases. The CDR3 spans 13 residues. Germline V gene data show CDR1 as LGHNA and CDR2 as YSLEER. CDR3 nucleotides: TGCGCCAGCAGCCAATTAGTTTTGGAAGGACAGTACTTC. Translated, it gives CASSQLVLEGQYF.

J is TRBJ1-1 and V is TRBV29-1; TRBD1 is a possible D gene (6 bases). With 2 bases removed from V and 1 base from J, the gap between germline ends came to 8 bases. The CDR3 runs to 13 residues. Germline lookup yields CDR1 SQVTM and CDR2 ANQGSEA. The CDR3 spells CSVESQGNTEAFF. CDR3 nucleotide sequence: TGCAGCGTTGAATCACAGGGGAACACTGAAGCTTTCTTT. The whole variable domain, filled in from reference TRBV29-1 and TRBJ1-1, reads SAVISQKPSRDICQRGTSLTIQCQVDSQVTMMFWYRQQPGQSLTLIATANQGSEATYESGFVIDKFPISRPNLTFSTLTVSNMSPEDSSIYLCSVESQGNTEAFFGQGTRLTVV.

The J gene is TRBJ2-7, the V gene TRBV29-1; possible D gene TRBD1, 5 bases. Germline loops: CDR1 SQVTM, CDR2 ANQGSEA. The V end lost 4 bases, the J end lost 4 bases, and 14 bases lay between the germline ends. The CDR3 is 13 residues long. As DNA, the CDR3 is TGCAGCGTTGGAGCTTGGGGCCTGTACGAGCAGTACTTC. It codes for CSVGAWGLYEQYF.

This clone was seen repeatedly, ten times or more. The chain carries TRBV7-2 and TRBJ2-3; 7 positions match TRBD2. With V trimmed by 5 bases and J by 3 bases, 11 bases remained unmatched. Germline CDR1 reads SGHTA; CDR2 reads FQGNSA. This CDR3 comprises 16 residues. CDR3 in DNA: TGTGCCAGCAGCCCCCATGTGGGGGGGAGGACAGATACGCAGTATTTT. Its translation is CASSPHVGGRTDTQYF.

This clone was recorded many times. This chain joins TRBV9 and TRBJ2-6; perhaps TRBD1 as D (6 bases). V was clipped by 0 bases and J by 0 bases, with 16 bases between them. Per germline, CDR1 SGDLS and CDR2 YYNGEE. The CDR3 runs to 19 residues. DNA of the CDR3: TGTGCCAGCAGCGTAGCTAGGGGTAGGGGGTCCTCTGGGGCCAACGTCCTGACTTTC. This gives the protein CASSVARGRGSSGANVLTF.

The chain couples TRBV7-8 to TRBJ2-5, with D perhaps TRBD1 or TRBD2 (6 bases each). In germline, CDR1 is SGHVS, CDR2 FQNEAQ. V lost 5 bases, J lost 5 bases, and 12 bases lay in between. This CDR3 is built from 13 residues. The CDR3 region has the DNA TGTGCCAGCAGCCCTAGAGGGGGGGAGACCCAGTACTTC. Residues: CASSPRGGETQYF.

This CDR3 is CASSLEASGSEQFF. The CDR3 DNA is TGTGCCAGCAGCTTAGAAGCCAGCGGGAGTGAGCAGTTCTTC. V gene TRBV28 combines with J gene TRBJ2-1, with 8 bases fitting TRBD2. Germline V lookup: CDR1 MDHEN, CDR2 SYDVKM. V dropped 6 bases and J dropped 9; count of bases not matched to a gene: 10. CDR3 length: 14 residues.

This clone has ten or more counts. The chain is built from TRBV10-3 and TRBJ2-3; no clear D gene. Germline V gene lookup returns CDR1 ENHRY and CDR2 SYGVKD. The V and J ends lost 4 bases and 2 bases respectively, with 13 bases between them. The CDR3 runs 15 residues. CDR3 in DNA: TGTGCCATCAGTGCCGGCCGGTCCTACACAGATACGCAGTATTTT. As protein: CAISAGRSYTDTQYF.

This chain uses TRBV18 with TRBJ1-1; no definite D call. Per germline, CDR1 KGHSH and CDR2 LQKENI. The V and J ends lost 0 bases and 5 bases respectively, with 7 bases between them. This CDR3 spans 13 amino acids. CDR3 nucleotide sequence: TGTGCCAGCTCACCACCGGGCAGGACTGAAGCTTTCTTT. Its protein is CASSPPGRTEAFF.

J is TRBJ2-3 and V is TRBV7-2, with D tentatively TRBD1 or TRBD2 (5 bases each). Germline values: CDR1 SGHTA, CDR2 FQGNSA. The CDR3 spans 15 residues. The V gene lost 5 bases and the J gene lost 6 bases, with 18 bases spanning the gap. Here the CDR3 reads CASSRGSGAHDTQYF. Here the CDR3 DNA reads TGTGCCAGCAGCCGAGGGTCCGGGGCACATGATACGCAGTATTTT.